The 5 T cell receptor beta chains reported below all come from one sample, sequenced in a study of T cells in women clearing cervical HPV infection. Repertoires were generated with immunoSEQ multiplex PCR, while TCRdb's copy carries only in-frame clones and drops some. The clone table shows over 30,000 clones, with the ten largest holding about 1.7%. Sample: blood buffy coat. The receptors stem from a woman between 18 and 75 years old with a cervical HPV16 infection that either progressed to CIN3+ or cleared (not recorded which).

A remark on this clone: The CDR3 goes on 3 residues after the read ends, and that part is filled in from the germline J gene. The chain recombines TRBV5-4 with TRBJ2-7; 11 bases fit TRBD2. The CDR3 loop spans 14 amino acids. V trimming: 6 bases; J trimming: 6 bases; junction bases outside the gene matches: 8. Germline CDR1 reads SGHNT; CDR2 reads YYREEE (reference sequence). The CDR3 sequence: CASTQFGTSGEQYF. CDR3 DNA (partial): TGTGCCAGCACCCAATTCGGGACTAGCGGCGAG.

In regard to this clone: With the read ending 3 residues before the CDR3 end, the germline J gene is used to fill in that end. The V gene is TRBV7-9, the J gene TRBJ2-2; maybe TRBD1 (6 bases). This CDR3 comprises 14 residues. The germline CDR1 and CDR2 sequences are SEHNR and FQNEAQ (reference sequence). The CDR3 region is CASSPRQAGEKLFF. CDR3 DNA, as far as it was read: TGTGCCAGCAGCCCCCGACAGGCAGGAGAAAAG.

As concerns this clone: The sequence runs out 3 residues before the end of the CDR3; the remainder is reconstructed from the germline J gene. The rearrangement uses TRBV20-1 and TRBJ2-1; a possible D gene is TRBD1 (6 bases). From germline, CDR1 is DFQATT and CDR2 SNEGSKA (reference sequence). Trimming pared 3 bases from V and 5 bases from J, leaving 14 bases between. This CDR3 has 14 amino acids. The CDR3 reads CSASSQGWDNEQFF. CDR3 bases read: TGCAGTGCTAGTTCGCAGGGGTGGGACAATGAG.

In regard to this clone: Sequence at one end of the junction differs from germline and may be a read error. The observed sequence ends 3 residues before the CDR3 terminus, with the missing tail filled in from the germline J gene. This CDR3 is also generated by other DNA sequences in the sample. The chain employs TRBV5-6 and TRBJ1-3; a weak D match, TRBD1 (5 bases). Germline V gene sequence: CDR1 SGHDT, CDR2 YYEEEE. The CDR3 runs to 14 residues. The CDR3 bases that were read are TGTGCCAGCAGCCCCTGGGGGGATGGAAACACG. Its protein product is CASSPWGDGNT. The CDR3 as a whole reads CASSPWGDGNTIYF.

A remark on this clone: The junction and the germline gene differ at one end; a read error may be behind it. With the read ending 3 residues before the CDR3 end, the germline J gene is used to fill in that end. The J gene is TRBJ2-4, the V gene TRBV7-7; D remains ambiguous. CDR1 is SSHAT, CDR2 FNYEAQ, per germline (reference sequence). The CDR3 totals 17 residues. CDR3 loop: CASSFPFLRGPTDGQYF. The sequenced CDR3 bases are TGTGCTAGCAGCTTCCCCTTTCTCCGCGGCCCTACTGATGGT.